A single sample is the source of the 3 T cell receptor beta chains below, sequenced in a study. TCRdb processed the RT-PCR reads anew with MiXCR; each CDR3 protein has one entry. This sample carries about 680,000 distinct CDR3 sequences, about 14% of them seen once, and the ten largest clones take roughly 3.9%. Sequencing was performed on memory CD4+ T cells from blood. Every receptor here comes from a female donor in good health, serving as a healthy control.

CDR3 residues: CASSPRQALGNQPQHF. CDR3 nucleotides: TGTGCCAGCAGTCCAAGACAGGCCCTCGGCAATCAGCCCCAGCATTTT. The rearrangement joins TRBV12-3 or TRBV12-4 to TRBJ1-5; D is perhaps TRBD1 (6 bases). V was cut by 5 bases and J by 2 bases, with 16 bases left in between. CDR3 length equals 16 residues.

This clonotype was observed at least ten times. This rearrangement joins TRBV7-2 to TRBJ2-1, with a possible D match to TRBD1 (6 bases). The CDR3 runs 14 residues. Trimming took off 2 bases at V and 6 bases at J, with 11 bases between the two ends. In germline, CDR1 is SGHTA, CDR2 FQGNSA. The CDR3 reads CASSLQDSSNEQFF. CDR3 DNA: TGTGCCAGCAGCTTACAGGACAGTAGCAATGAGCAGTTCTTC.

The table lists this clonotype with a count of one. This chain connects TRBV7-2 to TRBJ2-7; 8 bases are a match to TRBD2. The CDR3 is made up of 15 amino acids. V shed 5 bases, J shed 5 bases, and the junction held 11 bases outside the gene matches. CDR1 SGHTA and CDR2 FQGNSA come from the germline V gene. CDR3 nucleotide sequence: TGTGCCAGCAGCCCCCCCAGCGGGGGACGCCACGAGCAGTACTTC. It is translated as CASSPPSGGRHEQYF.